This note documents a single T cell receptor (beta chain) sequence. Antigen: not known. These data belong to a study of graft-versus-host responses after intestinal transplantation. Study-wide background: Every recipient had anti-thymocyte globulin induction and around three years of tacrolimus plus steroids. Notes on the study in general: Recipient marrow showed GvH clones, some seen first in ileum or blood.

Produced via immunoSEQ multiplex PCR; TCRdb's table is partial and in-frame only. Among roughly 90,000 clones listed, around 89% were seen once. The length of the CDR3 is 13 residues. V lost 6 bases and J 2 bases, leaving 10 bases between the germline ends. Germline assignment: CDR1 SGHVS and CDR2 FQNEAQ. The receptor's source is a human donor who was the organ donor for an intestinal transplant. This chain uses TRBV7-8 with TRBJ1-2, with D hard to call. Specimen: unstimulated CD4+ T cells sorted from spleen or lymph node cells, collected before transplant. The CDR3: CASSQTENYGYTF. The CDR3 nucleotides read TGTGCCAGCAGTCAAACAGAAAACTATGGCTACACCTTC.